The clone carrying this T cell receptor (beta chain) was counted at least ten times. Its ends do not fully match the called genes, so a read error is possible. This CDR3 is 18 amino acids long. Looked up from germline, CDR1 is MNHNS and CDR2 is SASEGT. This sample is part of a study of T cells in Graves' hyperthyroidism and ophthalmopathy. The investigators amplified TCR beta CDR3 regions from RNA transcripts. First-round RT-PCR with HTBI primers amplified the TCR CDR3 region. Via MiXCR, TCRdb re-called the multiplex PCR reads, giving one row per CDR3 protein. The table has some 270,000 distinct CDR3 sequences, 24% seen once.

This clonotype was sampled from a woman between 35 and 50 years old with Graves' ophthalmopathy. Specimen: blood. J is TRBJ1-5 and V is TRBV6-1, with D unresolved. The CDR3 region has the DNA TGTGCCAGCAGGGAAGAAAGTGTACGTGGATATGGCAATCAGCCCCAGCATTTT. Its protein product is CASREESVRGYGNQPQHF.